This note documents a single T cell receptor (beta chain) sequence. CDR1 and CDR2 (germline): GTSNPN, SVGIG (reference sequence). The CDR3 loop spans 14 amino acids. V was clipped by 6 bases and J by 3 bases; unmatched bases: 10. The data belong to a study of OX40 agonist ivuxolimab in advanced cancers. Whole-study context: Prior checkpoint blockade (anti-PD-1, anti-PD-L1 or anti-CTLA-4) was permitted; 40% had it. Patients achieving partial responses numbered three: one hepatocellular carcinoma case and two cutaneous melanoma cases.

TCRdb keeps only in-frame clones here, not all; method: immunoSEQ multiplex PCR. Counted here are 75,000 to 95,000 clones, 85% occurring once; the ten biggest clones make up roughly 3.1%. Specimen: CD4+ or CD8+ T cells sorted from blood, collected in a trial of the OX40 agonist ivuxolimab. The chain carries TRBV30 and TRBJ1-2; TRBD1 aligns across 7 bases. The receptor was derived from an adult with an advanced solid tumor such as melanoma, head and neck, liver or kidney cancer. CDR3 DNA: TGTGCCTGCGTACCACAGGGGAAGGACTATGGCTACACCTTC. It is translated as CACVPQGKDYGYTF.